This T cell receptor beta chain emerged from a study of shared clonotypes between healthy human individuals. Trimming took off 4 bases at V and 8 bases at J, with 23 bases between the two ends. The CDR3 sequence is 15 residues long. Germline CDR1 reads GTSNPN; CDR2 reads SVGIG (reference sequence). The table came from immunoSEQ multiplex PCR; TCRdb's copy has only in-frame clones and leaves some out. The sample carries about 1 million clones, under 80% recorded once. This TCR came from a young man in good health. The chain links TRBV30 to TRBJ1-2; no clear D. Sequenced material: memory CD4+ T cells sorted from blood. Indicated subset: CD45RA-negative fraction. The CDR3, as DNA: TGTGCCTGGACTGTTTCTGGCCTAAATAGTCGGGGCTACACCTTC. Translation gives CAWTVSGLNSRGYTF.